This T cell receptor (beta chain) was profiled in a study of blood T cell repertoires in COVID-19. Generated by immunoSEQ multiplex PCR, the TCRdb table keeps only in-frame clones and is missing some. This sample has over 45,000 clones; around 85% occur once, and the top ten carry about 4.5%. The receptor was isolated from a middle-aged man with active COVID-19. The material sequenced was peripheral blood.

CDR3 protein: CASSNQGVGQYF. In DNA form, the CDR3 reads TGTGCCAGCAGTAACCAGGGGGTAGGGCAGTACTTC. The chain is built from TRBV2 and TRBJ2-7, with 7 positions matching TRBD1. V was clipped by 5 bases and J by 9 bases; unmatched bases: 7. Germline values: CDR1 SNHLY, CDR2 FYNNEI. The CDR3 contains 12 residues.